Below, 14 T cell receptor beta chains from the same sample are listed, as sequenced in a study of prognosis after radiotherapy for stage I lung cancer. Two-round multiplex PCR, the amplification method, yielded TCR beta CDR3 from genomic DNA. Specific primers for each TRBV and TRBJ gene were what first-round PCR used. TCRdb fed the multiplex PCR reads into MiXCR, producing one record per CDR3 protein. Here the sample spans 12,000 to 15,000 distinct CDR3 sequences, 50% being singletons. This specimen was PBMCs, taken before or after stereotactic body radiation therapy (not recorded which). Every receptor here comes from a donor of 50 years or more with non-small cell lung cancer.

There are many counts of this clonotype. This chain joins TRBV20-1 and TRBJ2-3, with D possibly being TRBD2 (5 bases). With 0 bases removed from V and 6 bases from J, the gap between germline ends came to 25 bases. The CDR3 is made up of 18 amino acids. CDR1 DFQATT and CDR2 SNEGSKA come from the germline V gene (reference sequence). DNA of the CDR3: TGCAGTGCTAGAGATTCCGATGGACTCCGTTCGAGACCGGATACGCAGTATTTT. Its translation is CSARDSDGLRSRPDTQYF.

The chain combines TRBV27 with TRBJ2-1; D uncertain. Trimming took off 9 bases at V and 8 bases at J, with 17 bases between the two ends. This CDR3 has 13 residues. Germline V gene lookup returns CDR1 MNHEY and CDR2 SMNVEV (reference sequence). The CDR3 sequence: CARSSGFYDEQFF. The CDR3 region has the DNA TGTGCCAGATCTTCCGGGTTTTACGATGAGCAGTTCTTC.

CDR3 in DNA: TGCGCCAGCAGCTTGGGATACAGGGGACGGTATGGAAACACCATATATTTT. The encoded protein is CASSLGYRGRYGNTIYF. V and J are TRBV5-1 and TRBJ1-3; 7 nucleotides align to TRBD1. Trimming at V came to 0 bases and at J to 3 bases, leaving 9 bases not matched to a gene. The germline V gene encodes CDR1 SGHRS and CDR2 YFSETQ. This CDR3 contains 17 residues.

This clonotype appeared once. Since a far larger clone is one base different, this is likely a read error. CDR3 amino acids: CASSGMGLGGGEQYF. The CDR3 DNA is TGTGCCAGCAGTGGAATGGGACTAGGTGGTGGCGAGCAGTACTTC. The chain links TRBV6-9 to TRBJ2-7, with 8 bases matching TRBD2. CDR1 and CDR2 (germline): MNHGY, SVAAGI. V was pared by 5 bases and J by 6 bases, with 12 bases of the junction left unmatched. The CDR3 is made up of 15 amino acids.

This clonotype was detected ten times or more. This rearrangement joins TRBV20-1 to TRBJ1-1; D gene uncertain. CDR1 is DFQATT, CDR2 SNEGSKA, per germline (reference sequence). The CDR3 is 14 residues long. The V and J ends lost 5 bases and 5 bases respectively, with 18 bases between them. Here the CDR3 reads CSAPHPPTGTEAFF. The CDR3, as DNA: TGCAGTGCTCCCCATCCTCCCACGGGGACTGAAGCTTTCTTT.

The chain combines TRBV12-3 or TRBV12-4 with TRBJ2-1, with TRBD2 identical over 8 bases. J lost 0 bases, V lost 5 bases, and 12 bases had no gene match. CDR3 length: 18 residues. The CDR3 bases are TGTGCCAGCAGTCCAGGACTAGCTGGAGTGGTCTCCTACAATGAGCAGTTCTTC. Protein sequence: CASSPGLAGVVSYNEQFF.

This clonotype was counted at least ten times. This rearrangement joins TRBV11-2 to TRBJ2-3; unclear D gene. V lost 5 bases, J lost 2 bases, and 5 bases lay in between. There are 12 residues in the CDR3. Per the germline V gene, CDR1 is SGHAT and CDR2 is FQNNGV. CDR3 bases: TGTGCCAGCAGCCTCCCCACAGATACGCAGTATTTT. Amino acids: CASSLPTDTQYF.

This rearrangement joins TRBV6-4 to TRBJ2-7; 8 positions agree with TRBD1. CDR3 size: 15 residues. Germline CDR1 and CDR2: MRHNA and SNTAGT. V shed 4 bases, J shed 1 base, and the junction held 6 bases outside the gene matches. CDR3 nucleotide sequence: TGTGCCAGCAGTGCTCCGGGACAGGAGTCCTACGAGCAGTACTTC. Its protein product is CASSAPGQESYEQYF.

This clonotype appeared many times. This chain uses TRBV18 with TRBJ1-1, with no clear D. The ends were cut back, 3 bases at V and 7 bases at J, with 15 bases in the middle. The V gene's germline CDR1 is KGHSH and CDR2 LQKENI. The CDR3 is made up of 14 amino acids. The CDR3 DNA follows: TGTGCCAGCTCACCTTCGACCTCGACCGGTGAAGCTTTCTTT. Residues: CASSPSTSTGEAFF. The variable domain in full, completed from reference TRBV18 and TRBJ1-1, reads NAGVMQNPRHLVRRRGQEARLRCSPMKGHSHVYWYRQLPEEGLKFMVYLQKENIIDESGMPKERFSAEFPKEGPSILRIQQVVRGDSAAYFCASSPSTSTGEAFFGQGTRLTVV.

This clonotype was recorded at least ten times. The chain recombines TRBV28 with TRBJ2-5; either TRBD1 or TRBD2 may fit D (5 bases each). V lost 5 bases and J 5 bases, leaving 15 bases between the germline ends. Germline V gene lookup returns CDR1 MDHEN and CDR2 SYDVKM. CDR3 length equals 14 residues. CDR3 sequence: CASSTGGGWETQYF. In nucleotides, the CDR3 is TGTGCCAGCAGTACTGGGGGTGGGTGGGAGACCCAGTACTTC.

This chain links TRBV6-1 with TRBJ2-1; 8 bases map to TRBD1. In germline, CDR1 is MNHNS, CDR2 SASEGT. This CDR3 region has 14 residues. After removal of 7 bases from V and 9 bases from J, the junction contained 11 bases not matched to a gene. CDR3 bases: TGTGCCAGCAATCTACGGCCAGGGGGCTTTGAGCAGTTCTTC. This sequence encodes CASNLRPGGFEQFF.

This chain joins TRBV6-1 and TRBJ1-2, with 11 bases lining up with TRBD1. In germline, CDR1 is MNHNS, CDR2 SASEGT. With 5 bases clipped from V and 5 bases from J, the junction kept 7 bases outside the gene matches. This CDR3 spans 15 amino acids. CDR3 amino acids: CASSPPDRGPYGYTF. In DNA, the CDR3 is TGTGCCAGCAGTCCGCCGGACAGGGGGCCGTATGGCTACACCTTC.

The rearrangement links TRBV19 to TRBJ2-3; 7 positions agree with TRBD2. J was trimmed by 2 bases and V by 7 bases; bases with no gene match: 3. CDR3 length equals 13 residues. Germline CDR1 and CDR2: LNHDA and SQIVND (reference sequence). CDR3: CASNGGITDTQYF. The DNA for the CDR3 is TGTGCCAGTAACGGGGGGATCACAGATACGCAGTATTTT. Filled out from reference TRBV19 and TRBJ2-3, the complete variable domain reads DGGITQSPKYLFRKEGQNVTLSCEQNLNHDAMYWYRQDPGQGLRLIYYSQIVNDFQKGDIAEGYSVSREKKESFPLTVTSAQKNPTAFYLCASNGGITDTQYFGPGTRLTVL.

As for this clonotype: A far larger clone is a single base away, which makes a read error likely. CDR3: CSAWTIGGRNEQFF. In DNA, the CDR3 is TGCAGTGCCTGGACTATCGGGGGGAGGAATGAGCAGTTCTTC. The chain uses TRBV20-1 and TRBJ2-5, with TRBD2 matching 7 bases. The J call may be wrong; the DNA end is better matched by TRBJ2-1. Germline V gene lookup returns CDR1 DFQATT and CDR2 SNEGSKA (reference sequence). This CDR3 is 14 amino acids long.